This T cell receptor beta chain derives from a study of T cells in Graves' hyperthyroidism and ophthalmopathy. Deletions cut 5 bases from V and 4 bases from J, with 11 bases between. The CDR3 runs 13 residues. Per germline, CDR1 SGHTA and CDR2 FQGNSA. This clonotype was counted a few times. From RNA transcripts, TCR beta CDR3 regions were amplified. First-round RT-PCR targeting the TCR CDR3 was performed with the HTBI primer set. Using its own MiXCR run on the multiplex PCR reads, TCRdb lists one record per CDR3 protein. Of hundreds of thousands of distinct CDR3 sequences in the sample, roughly 15% were seen once.

This receptor was taken from a young man with Graves' ophthalmopathy. V is TRBV7-2 and J is TRBJ2-5; a weak D match, TRBD2 (5 bases). Specimen: blood. As DNA, the CDR3 is TGTGCCAGCAGCCCGTACGCGGGAGAGACCCAGTACTTC. This translates into CASSPYAGETQYF. The complete variable domain, with remaining parts taken from reference TRBV7-2 and TRBJ2-5, reads GAGVSQSPSNKVTEKGKDVELRCDPISGHTALYWYRQSLGQGLEFLIYFQGNSAPDKSGLPSDRFSAERTGGSVSTLTIQRTQQEDSAVYLCASSPYAGETQYFGPGTRLLVL.